This entry lists 28 T cell receptor beta chains sequenced from one sample in a study of prognosis after radiotherapy for stage I lung cancer. With two-round multiplex PCR, TCR beta CDR3 sequences were amplified from genomic DNA. Primers targeting each individual TRBV and TRBJ gene were applied in first-round PCR. TCRdb ran MiXCR on the multiplex PCR reads and lists one entry per CDR3 protein. Here the sample spans 24,000 or so distinct CDR3 sequences, roughly 40% being singletons. Source: PBMCs, taken before or after stereotactic body radiation therapy (not recorded which). The receptors come from a donor over 45 with non-small cell lung cancer.

As concerns this clonotype: A far larger clone is off by one base, so a read error is likely. The V call is TRBV6-2 or TRBV6-3, the J call TRBJ2-7, with TRBD2 identical over 11 bases. The J call may be wrong; the DNA end is better matched by TRBJ2-5. The CDR3 extends over 18 amino acids. Germline V lookup: CDR1 MNHEY, CDR2 SVGEGT. The CDR3 loop reads CASSSGRAVTSGMETQYF. In DNA, the CDR3 is TGTGCCAGCAGTTCGGGCCGAGCCGTGACTAGCGGGATGGAGACCCAGTACTTC.

About this clonotype itself: A much bigger clone sits one base away, suggesting this may be a read error. This chain uses TRBV19 with TRBJ2-7; a weak D match, TRBD2 (6 bases). CDR1 and CDR2 from the germline V gene are LNHDA and SQIVND (reference sequence). This CDR3 has 16 residues. Trimming cost V 5 bases and J 2 bases, with 19 bases left between them. Written as DNA, the CDR3 is TGTGCCAGTAGTCCCCGGTCGTTTAGCGGCACCTACGAGCAGTACTTC. It translates to CASSPRSFSGTYEQYF.

This clonotype has ten or more counts. The chain has TRBV4-1 and TRBJ1-4; D is unresolved. Trimming removed 1 base from V and 4 bases from J, with 22 bases in between. This CDR3 region has 19 residues. In germline, CDR1 is MGHRA, CDR2 YSYEKL. CDR3 sequence reads: CASSQVGYSPTNSNEKLFF. The CDR3 DNA reads TGCGCCAGCAGCCAAGTAGGATATTCCCCAACCAATAGTAATGAAAAACTGTTTTTT.

This clonotype was seen at least ten times. V and J are TRBV19 and TRBJ2-3; D might be TRBD1 (6 bases). Looked up from germline, CDR1 is LNHDA and CDR2 is SQIVND (reference sequence). The CDR3 runs to 14 residues. The V end lost 5 bases, the J end lost 0 bases, and 9 bases lay between the germline ends. The CDR3 sequence: CASSLDRSTDTQYF. DNA for the CDR3: TGTGCCAGTAGTCTGGACAGAAGCACAGATACGCAGTATTTT.

Ten or more counts support this clonotype. CDR3 nucleotides: TGTGCCAGCAGCTGGACCGGTTACAATGAGCAGTTCTTC. Translated: CASSWTGYNEQFF. V usage is TRBV7-9 and J usage is TRBJ2-1; D gene ambiguous. Looked up from germline, CDR1 is SEHNR and CDR2 is FQNEAQ (reference sequence). The CDR3 loop spans 13 amino acids. V was clipped by 4 bases and J by 4 bases, with 8 bases between them. The whole variable domain, filled in from reference TRBV7-9 and TRBJ2-1, reads DTGVSQNPRHKITKRGQNVTFRCDPISEHNRLYWYRQTLGQGPEFLTYFQNEAQLEKSRLLSDRFSAERPKGSFSTLEIQRTEQGDSAMYLCASSWTGYNEQFFGPGTRLTVL.

A few counts support this clonotype. A single base separates this from a much larger clone, so it may be a read error. V gene TRBV7-3 combines with J gene TRBJ2-1; D might be TRBD2 (5 bases). Germline CDR1 reads SGHTA; CDR2 reads FQGTGA. The CDR3 totals 12 residues. The V gene lost 3 bases and the J gene lost 9 bases, with 9 bases spanning the gap. The DNA of the CDR3 is TGTGCCAGCAGCTTTAGTAGCGTTGAGCAGTTCTTC. Translating it yields CASSFSSVEQFF. Together with reference TRBV7-3 and TRBJ2-1, the CDR3 gives the full variable domain: GAGVSQTPSNKVTEKGKYVELRCDPISGHTALYWYRQSLGQGPEFLIYFQGTGAADDSGLPNDRFFAVRPEGSVSTLKIQRTERGDSAVYLCASSFSSVEQFFGPGTRLTVL.

This clonotype was seen many times. This rearrangement joins TRBV7-9 to TRBJ2-1; 8 positions match TRBD2. Trimming took 5 bases from V and 8 from J; bases not matched to a gene: 14. In germline, CDR1 is SEHNR, CDR2 FQNEAQ (reference sequence). This CDR3 contains 16 residues. CDR3 bases: TGTGCCAGCAGCGCCCTGTTGGCGCGGGAGGTGTATGAGCAGTTCTTC. Its protein product is CASSALLAREVYEQFF.

The J gene is TRBJ2-7, the V gene TRBV28; 11 bases align to TRBD2. CDR1 MDHEN and CDR2 SYDVKM come from the germline V gene. With 5 bases clipped from V and 5 bases from J, the junction kept 11 bases outside the gene matches. The CDR3 covers 16 residues. The CDR3 nucleotides read TGTGCCAGCAGTGCTCACCTAGCGGGAGGCTTCCACGAGCAGTACTTC. Amino acid sequence: CASSAHLAGGFHEQYF.

This clonotype appeared many times. The chain has TRBV20-1 and TRBJ1-6, with 8 positions matching TRBD1. This CDR3 has 14 residues. The V gene end was trimmed by 1 base and the J gene end by 8 bases; junction bases not matched to a gene: 4. Germline loops: CDR1 DFQATT, CDR2 SNEGSKA (reference sequence). The CDR3 DNA follows: TGCAGTGCTAGAGTGACAGGGGAACATTCACCCCTCCACTTT. Its translation: CSARVTGEHSPLHF.

To note about this clonotype: It is likely a read error: a sequence one base away is far more abundant. The chain employs TRBV5-1 and TRBJ2-5; TRBD2 matches at 11 bases. The ends lost 1 base at V and 12 bases at J; junction bases unmatched: 11. Germline V CDR1 and CDR2: SGHRS, YFSETQ. The CDR3 consists of 15 residues. The CDR3, as DNA: TGCGCCAGCAGCTTGACTAGCGGGAGATTGGACATTAAGTACTTC. Translating it yields CASSLTSGRLDIKYF.

This clonotype was picked up one time. The chain employs TRBV5-1 and TRBJ2-3; 9 nucleotides match TRBD1. The DNA end lines up better with TRBJ1-5; the J call may be wrong. Looked up from germline, CDR1 is SGHRS and CDR2 is YFSETQ. The CDR3 length is 15 residues. CDR3 residues: CASIPGTGNADTQHF. For the CDR3, the DNA is TGCGCCAGCATCCCGGGGACAGGGAATGCTGATACGCAGCATTTT.

The chain links TRBV5-1 to TRBJ2-1; the match to TRBD2 covers 9 bases. This CDR3 comprises 14 residues. The junction had 9 bases not matched to a gene; V was cut back by 0 bases and J by 14 bases. Per the germline V gene, CDR1 is SGHRS and CDR2 is YFSETQ. The CDR3 nucleotides read TGCGCCAGCAGCTTGGACGGCGGGAGGGCCGCCGAGTTCTTC. It specifies CASSLDGGRAAEFF.

This clonotype appeared once. V is TRBV10-3 and J is TRBJ2-7; 11 bases are shared with TRBD2. The CDR3 covers 16 residues. Trimming removed 6 bases from V and 0 bases from J; junction bases left unmatched: 7. The germline CDR1 and CDR2 sequences are ENHRY and SYGVKD. The CDR3 loop is CAISQGLADLSYEQYF. The CDR3 nucleotides are TGTGCCATCAGCCAGGGACTAGCGGATCTCTCCTACGAGCAGTACTTC.

About this clonotype: This may be a read error, as it is one base from a much larger clone. The chain uses TRBV18 and TRBJ2-1, with 7 positions matching TRBD1. CDR3 length: 12 amino acids. The germline CDR1 and CDR2 sequences are KGHSH and LQKENI. J was trimmed by 5 bases and V by 10 bases; bases with no gene match: 5. Written as DNA, the CDR3 is TGTGCCACCGGGACAGTGAACAATGAGCAGTTCTTC. Its translation: CATGTVNNEQFF.

As to this clonotype: The junction departs from germline at one end; a sequencing error may be responsible. The chain uses TRBV15 and TRBJ2-5; either TRBD1 or TRBD2 may fit D (5 bases each). The CDR3 is 13 amino acids. The germline CDR1 and CDR2 sequences are LNHNV and YYDKDF (reference sequence). In DNA form, the CDR3 reads TGTGCCACGAGCAGGGCCGGAGGAGAGACCCAGTACTTC. As protein: CATSRAGGETQYF. Combining the CDR3 with reference TRBV15 and TRBJ2-5 gives the whole variable domain DAMVIQNPRYQVTQFGKPVTLSCSQTLNHNVMYWYQQKSSQAPKLLFHYYDKDFNNEADTPDNFQSRRPNTSFCFLDIRSPGLGDTAMYLCATSRAGGETQYFGPGTRLLVL.

The rearrangement uses TRBV6-1 and TRBJ1-4, with a possible D match to TRBD1 (5 bases). Germline V gene data show CDR1 as MNHNS and CDR2 as SASEGT. Trimming left V 6 bases short and J 5 bases short, with 10 bases between. The CDR3 spans 13 residues. The CDR3 DNA follows: TGTGCCAGCAGGGGGGACGTAAATGAAAAACTGTTTTTT. Protein product: CASRGDVNEKLFF.

As for this clonotype: Sequence at one end of the junction differs from germline and may be a read error. The gene calls are TRBV5-1 and TRBJ2-6; D is perhaps TRBD1 (7 bases). The CDR3 is made up of 15 amino acids. Germline V gene sequence: CDR1 SGHRS, CDR2 YFSETQ. The CDR3 nucleotides are TGCGCCAGCATCTTGGAGGGGGCTGGGGCCAACTTTCTGACTTTC. Its protein is CASILEGAGANFLTF.

This clonotype was counted at least ten times. The rearrangement uses TRBV30 and TRBJ1-5; D gene unclear. V was cut by 0 bases and J by 4 bases, with 7 bases left in between. The CDR3 spans 13 residues. Germline CDR1 GTSNPN, CDR2 SVGIG (reference sequence). The CDR3 spells CAWSVGWNQPQHF. CDR3 in DNA: TGTGCCTGGAGTGTAGGGTGGAATCAGCCCCAGCATTTT.

The V call is TRBV7-9, the J call TRBJ2-7, with D possibly being TRBD1 (5 bases). Germline V lookup: CDR1 SEHNR, CDR2 FQNEAQ (reference sequence). Between the trimmed V and J ends, which lost 1 base and 4 bases, there was a span of 14 bases. The CDR3 runs to 15 residues. DNA for the CDR3: TGTGCCAGCAGCTTAGTAACAGGCCGATTATACGAGCAGTACTTC. It specifies CASSLVTGRLYEQYF.

Ten or more counts support this clonotype. The chain joins TRBV19 to TRBJ2-3; D ambiguous. The CDR3 consists of 14 residues. Per the germline V gene, CDR1 is LNHDA and CDR2 is SQIVND (reference sequence). V lost 5 bases and J 0 bases, leaving 9 bases between the germline ends. The CDR3 DNA follows: TGTGCCAGTAGTCCCGCGTATAGCACAGATACGCAGTATTTT. It codes for CASSPAYSTDTQYF.

This clonotype is deemed medium-sized. J is TRBJ2-2 and V is TRBV5-1; 8 nucleotides match TRBD2. The junction had 11 bases not matched to a gene; V was cut back by 4 bases and J by 6 bases. The CDR3 has 16 amino acids. CDR1 is SGHRS, CDR2 YFSETQ, per germline. CDR3 bases: TGCGCCAGCAGCACCCCGGGACTAGGGGCCGCCGGGGAGCTGTTTTTT. This translates into CASSTPGLGAAGELFF.

This clonotype has at least ten counts. This sequence joins TRBV10-3 and TRBJ1-1; TRBD1 might be the D (6 bases). Trimming left V 3 bases short and J 3 bases short, with 11 bases between. Germline values: CDR1 ENHRY, CDR2 SYGVKD. This CDR3 is 14 amino acids long. CDR3 coding DNA: TGTGCCATCAGTGAAACGACAGGAGACACTGAAGCTTTCTTT. This gives the protein CAISETTGDTEAFF.

As regards this clonotype: A single base is all that separates this from a far larger clone, so a read error is likely. V gene TRBV6-9 combines with J gene TRBJ1-5; 7 nucleotides agree with TRBD1. The V gene end was trimmed by 10 bases and the J gene end by 3 bases; junction bases not matched to a gene: 6. There are 13 residues in the CDR3. From germline, CDR1 is MNHGY and CDR2 SVAAGI. The chain's CDR3 is CAIRTGYNQPQHF. DNA of the CDR3: TGTGCCATTAGGACAGGCTACAATCAGCCCCAGCATTTT.

A few counts support this clonotype. Since a far larger clone is one base different, this is likely a read error. The missing conserved phenylalanine or tryptophan at the end of this CDR3 makes a read error likely. V usage is TRBV2 and J usage is TRBJ2-1; no clear D. V was trimmed by 6 bases and J by 1 base, leaving 13 bases between them. The CDR3 length is 15 residues. Germline values: CDR1 SNHLY, CDR2 FYNNEI. The DNA for the CDR3 is TGTGCCAGCAGCTTGAAAATCGTATCCTACAATGAGCAGTTCCTC. As protein: CASSLKIVSYNEQFL.

V gene TRBV19 combines with J gene TRBJ2-7; no reliable D call. The germline V gene encodes CDR1 LNHDA and CDR2 SQIVND (reference sequence). There are 14 residues in the CDR3. The V end was cut by 3 bases, the J end by 0 bases, with 9 bases between. This CDR3 reads CASSIGQSSYEQYF. DNA of the CDR3: TGTGCCAGTAGTATCGGGCAGAGCTCCTACGAGCAGTACTTC.

A remark on this clonotype: A junction boundary mismatches the germline segment, possibly from a read error. The gene calls are TRBV6-1 and TRBJ2-7; TRBD2 matches 10 bases. The CDR3 extends over 14 amino acids. In germline, CDR1 is MNHNS, CDR2 SASEGT. CDR3 sequence: CASSELAGVTEHYF. The DNA for the CDR3 is TGTGCCAGCAGTGAACTAGCGGGAGTCACCGAGCATTACTTC.

For this clonotype: One base separates it from a far larger clone, so it is likely a read error. The chain couples TRBV6-4 to TRBJ2-5; 11 nucleotides line up with TRBD1. The CDR3 is 14 residues long. Germline V gene sequence: CDR1 MRHNA, CDR2 SNTAGT. V dropped 7 bases and J dropped 7; count of bases not matched to a gene: 8. The CDR3 loop is CASKTRTGGATQYF. The CDR3, as DNA: TGTGCCAGCAAAACTCGGACAGGGGGCGCGACCCAGTACTTC.

About this clonotype: One end of the junction does not line up with germline, which may come from a read error. The gene calls are TRBV7-2 and TRBJ2-1; TRBD2 might be the D (6 bases). Per the germline V gene, CDR1 is SGHTA and CDR2 is FQGNSA. This CDR3 spans 15 amino acids. The CDR3 reads CASCLTGDSYNEQFF. The CDR3 DNA is TGTGCCAGCTGCTTAACGGGAGACTCCTACAATGAGCAGTTCTTC.